Listed here are 14 T cell receptor beta chains from one sample, sequenced in a study of OX40 agonist ivuxolimab in advanced cancers. Libraries were prepared by immunoSEQ multiplex PCR; TCRdb keeps only in-frame clonotypes and omits some of them. The sample lists some 7,500 clones; about 90% were seen once. The source material was CD4+ or CD8+ T cells sorted from blood, sampled in a trial of the OX40 agonist ivuxolimab. The receptors derive from an adult with an advanced solid tumor such as melanoma, head and neck, liver or kidney cancer.

In this sample, this clone turned up once. The rearrangement joins TRBV5-1 to TRBJ1-1, with D perhaps TRBD1 (6 bases). Deletions cut 4 bases from V and 7 bases from J, with 26 bases between. The CDR3 runs to 17 residues. Germline V lookup: CDR1 SGHRS, CDR2 YFSETQ. CDR3 residues: CASSPALGDTKWGEAFF. CDR3 nucleotide sequence: TGCGCCAGCAGCCCGGCCTTAGGGGACACCAAATGGGGTGAAGCTTTCTTT.

The chain links TRBV6-4 to TRBJ2-2; 9 nucleotides match TRBD2. The germline CDR1 and CDR2 sequences are MRHNA and SNTAGT. The trim removed 4 bases at V and 5 bases at J, leaving 5 bases unmatched. The CDR3 spans 15 residues. The CDR3 DNA reads as TGTGCCAGCAGTGCCAAGGGACTAGCTACCGGGGAGCTGTTTTTT. Encoded protein: CASSAKGLATGELFF.

This clone showed up just once. The rearrangement joins TRBV7-2 to TRBJ2-3, with 9 bases identical to TRBD1. V lost 5 bases to trimming and J lost 3 bases; unmatched junction nucleotides: 12. CDR3 size: 17 residues. Germline lookup yields CDR1 SGHTA and CDR2 FQGNSA. The CDR3 protein is CASSPYLWDRETDTQYF. The CDR3, as DNA: TGTGCCAGCAGCCCATATTTATGGGACAGGGAAACAGATACGCAGTATTTT.

V and J are TRBV7-4 and TRBJ2-3; D gene uncertain. There are 16 residues in the CDR3. Germline loops: CDR1 SGHVT, CDR2 SQSDAQ. V lost 2 bases and J 2 bases, leaving 14 bases between the germline ends. The CDR3 loop is CASSLPRIENTDTQYF. CDR3 nucleotides: TGTGCCAGCAGCTTACCCAGAATAGAGAACACAGATACGCAGTATTTT.

A note on this clone: The CDR3 ends on some other residue instead of the conserved phenylalanine or tryptophan, so this is likely a read error. No DNA is shown, since the ends of the CDR3 on it are uncertain; the CDR3 is the one TCRdb lists. The V and J genes are TRBV4-2 and TRBJ2-7; no check of the table's D call, TRBD2, against the DNA was made. The CDR3 is made up of 10 amino acids, end residues included. The germline V gene encodes CDR1 LGHNA and CDR2 YNFKEQ. CDR3 amino acids: CASSQEKIAG.

The V and J genes are TRBV5-1 and TRBJ2-7, with D perhaps being TRBD1 or TRBD2 (5 bases each). Germline CDR1 is SGHRS and CDR2 is YFSETQ. This CDR3 is 18 amino acids long. The V end was cut by 0 bases, the J end by 2 bases, with 21 bases between. The CDR3 sequence: CASSLGPPVEGPTYEQYF. DNA for the CDR3: TGCGCCAGCAGCTTGGGACCCCCGGTCGAGGGGCCGACCTACGAGCAGTACTTC.

This clone appeared a single time. The gene calls are TRBV13 and TRBJ2-7; tentative D call: TRBD2 (5 bases). CDR1 and CDR2 (germline): PRHDT, FYEKMQ (reference sequence). Deletions cut 5 bases from V and 6 bases from J, with 17 bases between. The CDR3 is made up of 14 amino acids. CDR3 in DNA: TGTGCCAGCAGCCCGCGGGCCCCCTTCGTCGAGCAGTACTTC. Its protein is CASSPRAPFVEQYF.

V is TRBV7-9 and J is TRBJ2-1, with D unresolved. The CDR3 covers 12 residues. Trimming took 1 base from V and 9 from J, leaving 7 bases between them. The germline V gene has CDR1 SEHNR and CDR2 FQNEAQ (reference sequence). The CDR3 sequence is CASSLGEIEQFF. In DNA form, the CDR3 reads TGTGCCAGCAGCTTAGGTGAAATTGAGCAGTTCTTC. The variable domain in full, completed from reference TRBV7-9 and TRBJ2-1, reads DTGVSQNPRHKITKRGQNVTFRCDPISEHNRLYWYRQTLGQGPEFLTYFQNEAQLEKSRLLSDRFSAERPKGSFSTLEIQRTEQGDSAMYLCASSLGEIEQFFGPGTRLTVL.

V and J are TRBV6-1 and TRBJ2-7, with 7 nucleotides matching TRBD1. The CDR3 loop spans 13 amino acids. Germline trimming cut 3 bases from V and 5 bases from J; bases unmatched to any gene: 4. Germline CDR1 is MNHNS and CDR2 is SASEGT. The CDR3 here is CASSEDRLNEQYF. The CDR3 DNA sequence: TGTGCCAGCAGTGAGGACAGGTTGAACGAGCAGTACTTC.

The V call is TRBV28, the J call TRBJ1-2; no reliable D call. The germline CDR1 and CDR2 sequences are MDHEN and SYDVKM. The ends were cut back, 10 bases at V and 4 bases at J, with 19 bases in the middle. This CDR3 has 14 residues. CDR3 nucleotide sequence: TGTGCCACTCAGTCCATCGACGGGAGCTATGGCTACACCTTC. Translated: CATQSIDGSYGYTF.

The rearrangement uses TRBV28 and TRBJ2-7; 11 bases are a match to TRBD2. V was clipped by 3 bases and J by 4 bases; unmatched bases: 17. The CDR3 has 19 amino acids. Germline values: CDR1 MDHEN, CDR2 SYDVKM. CDR3 in amino acids: CASSFQPGAASGRSYEQYF. The CDR3 DNA reads TGTGCCAGCAGTTTCCAGCCGGGAGCGGCTAGCGGGAGGTCTTACGAGCAGTACTTC. Together with reference TRBV28 and TRBJ2-7, the CDR3 gives the full variable domain: DVKVTQSSRYLVKRTGEKVFLECVQDMDHENMFWYRQDPGLGLRLIYFSYDVKMKEKGDIPEGYSVSREKKERFSLILESASTNQTSMYLCASSFQPGAASGRSYEQYFGPGTRLTVT.

The rearrangement joins TRBV19 to TRBJ2-7; perhaps TRBD2 as D (6 bases). Germline lookup yields CDR1 LNHDA and CDR2 SQIVND (reference sequence). The V end was cut by 4 bases, the J end by 0 bases, with 10 bases between. The CDR3 totals 14 residues. The CDR3 nucleotides read TGTGCCAGTAGTACGAGCGGGTCCTCCTACGAGCAGTACTTC. It is translated as CASSTSGSSYEQYF. The variable domain in full, completed from reference TRBV19 and TRBJ2-7, reads DGGITQSPKYLFRKEGQNVTLSCEQNLNHDAMYWYRQDPGQGLRLIYYSQIVNDFQKGDIAEGYSVSREKKESFPLTVTSAQKNPTAFYLCASSTSGSSYEQYFGPGTRLTVT.

The chain uses TRBV6-1 and TRBJ1-2; D gene unclear. Germline lookup yields CDR1 MNHNS and CDR2 SASEGT. The CDR3 contains 16 residues. V was shortened by 0 bases and J by 5 bases, with 16 bases between the two germline ends. The CDR3 loop is CASSEAVEAFHYGYTF. The CDR3 coding sequence is TGTGCCAGCAGTGAAGCAGTTGAGGCGTTCCATTATGGCTACACCTTC.

The V call is TRBV25-1, the J call TRBJ1-1; perhaps TRBD1 as D (5 bases). Deletions cut 5 bases from V and 0 bases from J, with 10 bases between. Per the germline V gene, CDR1 is MGHDK and CDR2 is SYGVNS. The CDR3 consists of 14 residues. This CDR3 reads CASSLPGMNTEAFF. DNA for the CDR3: TGTGCCAGCAGTTTACCAGGGATGAACACTGAAGCTTTCTTT. The whole variable domain, filled in from reference TRBV25-1 and TRBJ1-1, reads EADIYQTPRYLVIGTGKKITLECSQTMGHDKMYWYQQDPGMELHLIHYSYGVNSTEKGDLSSESTVSRIRTEHFPLTLESARPSHTSQYLCASSLPGMNTEAFFGQGTRLTVV.